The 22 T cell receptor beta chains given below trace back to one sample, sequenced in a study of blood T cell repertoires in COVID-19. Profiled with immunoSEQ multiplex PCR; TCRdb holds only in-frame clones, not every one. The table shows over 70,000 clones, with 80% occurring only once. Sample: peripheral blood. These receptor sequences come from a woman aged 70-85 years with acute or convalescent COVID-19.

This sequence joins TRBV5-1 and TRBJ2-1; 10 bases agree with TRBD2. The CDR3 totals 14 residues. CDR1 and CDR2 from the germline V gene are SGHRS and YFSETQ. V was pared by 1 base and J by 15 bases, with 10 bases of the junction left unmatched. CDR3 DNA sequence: TGCGCCAGCAGCTTGATGGTTAGCGGGGGGCTGATGTTCTTC. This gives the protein CASSLMVSGGLMFF.

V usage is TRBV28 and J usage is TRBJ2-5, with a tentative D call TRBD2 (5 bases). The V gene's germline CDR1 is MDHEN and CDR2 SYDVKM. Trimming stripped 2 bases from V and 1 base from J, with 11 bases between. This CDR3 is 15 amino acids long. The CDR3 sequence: CASSLGVARQETQYF. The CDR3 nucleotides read TGTGCCAGCAGTTTAGGGGTAGCGCGCCAAGAGACCCAGTACTTC.

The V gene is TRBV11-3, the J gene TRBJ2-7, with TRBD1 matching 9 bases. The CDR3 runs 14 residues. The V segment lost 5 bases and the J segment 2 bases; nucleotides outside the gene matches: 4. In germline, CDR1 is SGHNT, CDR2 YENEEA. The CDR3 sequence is CASSPQGAPYEQYF. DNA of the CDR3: TGTGCCAGCAGCCCACAGGGGGCCCCCTACGAGCAGTACTTC.

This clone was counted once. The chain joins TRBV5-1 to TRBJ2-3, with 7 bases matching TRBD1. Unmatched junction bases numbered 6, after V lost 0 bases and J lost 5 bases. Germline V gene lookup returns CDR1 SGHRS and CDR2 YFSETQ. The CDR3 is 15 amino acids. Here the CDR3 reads CASSLVGGRQDTQYF. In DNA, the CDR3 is TGCGCCAGCAGCTTGGTAGGGGGCAGACAAGATACGCAGTATTTT.

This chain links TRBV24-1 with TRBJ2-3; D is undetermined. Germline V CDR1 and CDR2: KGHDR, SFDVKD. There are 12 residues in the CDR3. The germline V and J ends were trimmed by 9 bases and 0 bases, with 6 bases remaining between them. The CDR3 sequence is CATPGSTDTQYF. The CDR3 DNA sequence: TGTGCCACCCCAGGTAGCACAGATACGCAGTATTTT.

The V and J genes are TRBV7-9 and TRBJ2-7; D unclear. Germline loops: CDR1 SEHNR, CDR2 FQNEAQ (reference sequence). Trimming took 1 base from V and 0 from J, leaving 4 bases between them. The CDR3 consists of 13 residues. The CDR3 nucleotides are TGTGCCAGCAGCTTAGACGGCTCCTACGAGCAGTACTTC. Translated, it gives CASSLDGSYEQYF.

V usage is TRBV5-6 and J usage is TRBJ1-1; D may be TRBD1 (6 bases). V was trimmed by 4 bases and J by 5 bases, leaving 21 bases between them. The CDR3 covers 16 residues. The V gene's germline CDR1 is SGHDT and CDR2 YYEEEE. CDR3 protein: CASSPHLFGTTTEAFF. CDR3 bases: TGTGCCAGCAGCCCCCATCTGTTTGGGACAACAACTGAAGCTTTCTTT.

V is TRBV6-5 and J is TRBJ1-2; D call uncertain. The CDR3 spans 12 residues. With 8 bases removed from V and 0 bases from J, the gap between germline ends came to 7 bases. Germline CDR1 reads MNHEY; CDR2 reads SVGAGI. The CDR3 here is CASQLANYGYTF. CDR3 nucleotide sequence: TGTGCCAGCCAACTTGCTAACTATGGCTACACCTTC.

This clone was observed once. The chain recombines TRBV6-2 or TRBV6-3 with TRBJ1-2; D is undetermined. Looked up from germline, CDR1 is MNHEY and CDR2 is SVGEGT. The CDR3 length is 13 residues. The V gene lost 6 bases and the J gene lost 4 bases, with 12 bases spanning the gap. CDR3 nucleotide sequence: TGTGCCAGCAGCTATGCGGGGATCTATGGCTACACCTTC. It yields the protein CASSYAGIYGYTF.

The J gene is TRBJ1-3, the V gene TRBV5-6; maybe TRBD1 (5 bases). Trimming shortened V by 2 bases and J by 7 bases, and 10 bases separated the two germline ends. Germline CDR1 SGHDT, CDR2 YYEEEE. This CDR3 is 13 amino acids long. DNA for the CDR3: TGTGCCAGCAGCTTAAGGGGTTTGAACACCATATATTTT. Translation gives CASSLRGLNTIYF.

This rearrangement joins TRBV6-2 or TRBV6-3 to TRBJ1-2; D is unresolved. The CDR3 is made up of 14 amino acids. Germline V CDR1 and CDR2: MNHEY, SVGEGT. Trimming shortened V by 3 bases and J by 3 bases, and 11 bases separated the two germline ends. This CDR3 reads CASSYVPGHYGYTF. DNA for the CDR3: TGTGCCAGCAGTTATGTTCCAGGCCACTATGGCTACACCTTC.

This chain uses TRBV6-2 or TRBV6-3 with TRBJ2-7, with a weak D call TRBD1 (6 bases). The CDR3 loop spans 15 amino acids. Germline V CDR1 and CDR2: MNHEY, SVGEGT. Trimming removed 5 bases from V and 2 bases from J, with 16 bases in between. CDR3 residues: CASSAPGHKTYEQYF. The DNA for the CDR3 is TGTGCCAGCAGTGCCCCGGGACACAAGACCTACGAGCAGTACTTC.

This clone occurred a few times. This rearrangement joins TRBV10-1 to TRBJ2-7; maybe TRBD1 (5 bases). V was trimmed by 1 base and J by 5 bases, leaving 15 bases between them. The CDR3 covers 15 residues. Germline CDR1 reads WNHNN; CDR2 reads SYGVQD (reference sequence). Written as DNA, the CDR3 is TGCGCCAGCAGTGAGTACCAGGGTAGAGGTCACGAGCAGTACTTC. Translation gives CASSEYQGRGHEQYF.

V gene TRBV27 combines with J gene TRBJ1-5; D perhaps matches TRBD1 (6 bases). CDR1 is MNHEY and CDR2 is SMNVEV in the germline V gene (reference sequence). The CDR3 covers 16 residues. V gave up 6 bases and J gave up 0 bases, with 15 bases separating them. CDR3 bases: TGTGCCAGCAGACCCCCGGACAGAAATAGCAATCAGCCCCAGCATTTT. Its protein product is CASRPPDRNSNQPQHF.

CDR3 DNA: TGCAGCGTCCAGAAGTGGACGGACAGAATAGTTTACCAGCCCCAGCATTTT. Its translation: CSVQKWTDRIVYQPQHF. This chain connects TRBV29-1 to TRBJ1-5, with a possible D match to TRBD1 (6 bases). Germline-derived CDR1 and CDR2 are SQVTM and ANQGSEA. V lost 6 bases and J lost 7, with 28 bases in between. This CDR3 is 17 amino acids long.

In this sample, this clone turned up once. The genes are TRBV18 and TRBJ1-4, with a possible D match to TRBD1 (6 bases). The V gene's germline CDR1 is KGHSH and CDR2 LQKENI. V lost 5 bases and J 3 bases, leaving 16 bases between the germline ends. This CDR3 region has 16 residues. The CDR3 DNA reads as TGTGCCAGCTCAAGGAACAGGGCCCAATCTAATGAAAAACTGTTTTTT. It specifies CASSRNRAQSNEKLFF.

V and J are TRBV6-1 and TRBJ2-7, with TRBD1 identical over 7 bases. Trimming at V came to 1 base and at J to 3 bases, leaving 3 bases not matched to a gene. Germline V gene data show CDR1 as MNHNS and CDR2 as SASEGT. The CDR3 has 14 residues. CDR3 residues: CASSEGGTDYEQYF. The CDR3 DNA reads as TGTGCCAGCAGTGAAGGGGGGACAGACTACGAGCAGTACTTC.

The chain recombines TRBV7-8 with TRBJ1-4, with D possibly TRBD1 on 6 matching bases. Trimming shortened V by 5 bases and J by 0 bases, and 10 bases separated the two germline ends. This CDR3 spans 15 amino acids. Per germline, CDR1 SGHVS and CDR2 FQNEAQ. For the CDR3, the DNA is TGTGCCAGCAGCCGCAACAGGGCAACTAATGAAAAACTGTTTTTT. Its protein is CASSRNRATNEKLFF.

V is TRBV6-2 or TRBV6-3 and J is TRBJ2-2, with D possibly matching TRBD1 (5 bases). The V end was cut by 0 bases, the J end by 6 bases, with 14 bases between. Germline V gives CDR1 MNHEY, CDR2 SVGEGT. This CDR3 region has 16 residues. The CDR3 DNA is TGTGCCAGCAGTTACTCGCCGGACACCCGAGCCGGGGAGCTGTTTTTT. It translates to CASSYSPDTRAGELFF.

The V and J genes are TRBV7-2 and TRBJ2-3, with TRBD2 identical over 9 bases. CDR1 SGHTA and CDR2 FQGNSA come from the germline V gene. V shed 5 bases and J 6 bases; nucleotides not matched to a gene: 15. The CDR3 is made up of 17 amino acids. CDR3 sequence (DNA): TGTGCCAGCAGCCACGATTCTCCATTAGCGGGAGTGGATACGCAGTATTTT. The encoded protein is CASSHDSPLAGVDTQYF. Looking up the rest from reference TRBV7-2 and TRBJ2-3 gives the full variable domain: GAGVSQSPSNKVTEKGKDVELRCDPISGHTALYWYRQSLGQGLEFLIYFQGNSAPDKSGLPSDRFSAERTGGSVSTLTIQRTQQEDSAVYLCASSHDSPLAGVDTQYFGPGTRLTVL.

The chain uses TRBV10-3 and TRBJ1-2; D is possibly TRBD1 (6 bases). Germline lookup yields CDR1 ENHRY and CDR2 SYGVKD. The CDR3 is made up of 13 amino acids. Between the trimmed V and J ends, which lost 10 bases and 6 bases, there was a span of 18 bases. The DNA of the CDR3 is TGTGCCAAACGTAACAGGGAATCGGATGGCTACACCTTC. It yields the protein CAKRNRESDGYTF.

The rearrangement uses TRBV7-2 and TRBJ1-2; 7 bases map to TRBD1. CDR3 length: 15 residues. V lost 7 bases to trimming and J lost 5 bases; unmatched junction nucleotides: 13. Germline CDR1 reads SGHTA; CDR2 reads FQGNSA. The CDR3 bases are TGTGCCAGCACTATAGCAACAGGGGTGGCATATGGCTACACCTTC. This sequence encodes CASTIATGVAYGYTF. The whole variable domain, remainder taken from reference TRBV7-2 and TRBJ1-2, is GAGVSQSPSNKVTEKGKDVELRCDPISGHTALYWYRQSLGQGLEFLIYFQGNSAPDKSGLPSDRFSAERTGGSVSTLTIQRTQQEDSAVYLCASTIATGVAYGYTFGSGTRLTVV.